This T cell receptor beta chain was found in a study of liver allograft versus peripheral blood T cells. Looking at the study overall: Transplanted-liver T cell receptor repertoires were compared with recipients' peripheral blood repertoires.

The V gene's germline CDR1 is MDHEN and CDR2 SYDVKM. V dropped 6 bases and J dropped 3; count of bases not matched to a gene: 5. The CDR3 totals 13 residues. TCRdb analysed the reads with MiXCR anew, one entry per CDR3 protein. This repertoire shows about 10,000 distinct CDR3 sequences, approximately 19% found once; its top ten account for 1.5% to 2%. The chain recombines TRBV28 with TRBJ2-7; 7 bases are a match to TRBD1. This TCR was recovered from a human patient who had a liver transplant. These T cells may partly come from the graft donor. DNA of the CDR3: TGTGCCAGCAGCAAGGGGGCCGGCTACGAGCAGTACTTC. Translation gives CASSKGAGYEQYF.